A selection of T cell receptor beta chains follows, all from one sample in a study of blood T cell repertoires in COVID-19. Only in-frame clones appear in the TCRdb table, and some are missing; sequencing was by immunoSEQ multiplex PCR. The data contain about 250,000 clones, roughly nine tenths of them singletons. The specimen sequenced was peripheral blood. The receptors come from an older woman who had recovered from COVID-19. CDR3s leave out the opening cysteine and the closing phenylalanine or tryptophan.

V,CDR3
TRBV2,ASSLGRQGTNYGYT
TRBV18,ASSPLTGGSTDTQY
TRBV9,ASSVEARGSPLH
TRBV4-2,ASSQDALAGGNTIY
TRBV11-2,ASSKGSSGGGDTQY
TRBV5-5,ASSSEGRLRVEEKLF
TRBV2,ASGGNRVINEQF
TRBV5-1,ASSTGSTDTQY
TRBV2,ASSGDTAYEQY
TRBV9,ASSDYQGKDTQY
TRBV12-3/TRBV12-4,ASSLSGVETQY
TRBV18,ASSQGSEQY
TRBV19,ASTGGNGEKLF
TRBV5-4,ASSFSRGHGYT
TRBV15,ATSRGGTEGQPQH
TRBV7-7,ASSSASGGGTDTQY
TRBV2,ASSDGDKQY
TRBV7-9,ASSLGPSGGPYEQY
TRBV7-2,ASSLDPSGEQF
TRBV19,ASSTFALSNQPQH